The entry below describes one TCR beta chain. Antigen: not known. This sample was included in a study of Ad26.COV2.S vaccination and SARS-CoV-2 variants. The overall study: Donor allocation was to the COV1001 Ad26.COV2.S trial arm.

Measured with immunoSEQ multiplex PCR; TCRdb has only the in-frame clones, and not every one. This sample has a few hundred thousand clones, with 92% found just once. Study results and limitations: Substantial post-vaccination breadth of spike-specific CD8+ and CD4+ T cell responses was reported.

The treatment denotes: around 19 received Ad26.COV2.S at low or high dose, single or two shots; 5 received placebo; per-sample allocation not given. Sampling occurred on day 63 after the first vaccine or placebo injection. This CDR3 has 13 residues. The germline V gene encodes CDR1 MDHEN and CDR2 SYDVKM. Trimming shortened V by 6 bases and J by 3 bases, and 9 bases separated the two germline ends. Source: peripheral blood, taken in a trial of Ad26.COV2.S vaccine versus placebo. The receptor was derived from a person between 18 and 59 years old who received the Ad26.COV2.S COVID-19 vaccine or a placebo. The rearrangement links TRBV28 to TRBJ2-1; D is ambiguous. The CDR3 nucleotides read TGTGCCAGCAGCCCTCCGAACTACAATGAGCAGTTCTTC. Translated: CASSPPNYNEQFF.